This TCR beta chain was profiled in a study of T cell responses to AZD1222 COVID-19 vaccine. Findings and limits, study-wide: Two doses of AZD1222 preceded a rise in Spike-specific TCR breadth and depth.

This CDR3 has 14 residues. Germline CDR1 and CDR2: MNHNS and SASEGT. V was pared by 2 bases and J by 1 base, with 9 bases between. Points on this clone: Its specificity is unknown.

Assay: immunoSEQ multiplex PCR; the TCRdb copy retains only in-frame clones and omits some. The data show around 180,000 clones, 85% to 95% seen once. The clonotype originates from an adult in good health. The V and J genes are TRBV6-1 and TRBJ2-7; D remains ambiguous. Source: peripheral blood, taken on day 0 of AZD1222 vaccination. DNA of the CDR3: TGTGCCAGCAGTGAATTAGGGCGTTCCTACGAGCAGTACTTC. This encodes CASSELGRSYEQYF.